This is a list of T cell receptor beta chains from one sample in a study of blood T cell repertoires in COVID-19. The repertoire was sequenced with immunoSEQ multiplex PCR; TCRdb's copy has only in-frame clones and lacks some. Of around 370,000 clones detected, 70% to 90% appear once; the ten largest clones hold around 1.2%. The sequencing input was PBMCs or T cells enriched from blood (not recorded which). These receptors all stem from a woman aged 18 to 35 who had recovered from COVID-19. Both conserved end residues are part of each CDR3. A D gene is named only where the DNA matches it firmly. Some rows have no size entry. The others give once, few or many, or a class for an expanded clone.

>TRBJ1-1|13|TRBV6-5|-|-
CASRPGRRTEAFF
TGTGCCAGCCGCCCAGGGCGTCGCACTGAAGCTTTCTTT
>TRBJ1-2|15|TRBV5-1|-|once
CASSFTGYPNYGYTF
TGCGCCAGCAGCTTCACAGGGTACCCTAACTATGGCTACACCTTC
>TRBJ2-1|13|TRBV5-3|-|few
CARSAREPHEQFF
TGTGCCAGAAGCGCCAGGGAACCCCATGAGCAGTTCTTC
>TRBJ2-2|12|TRBV12-3/TRBV12-4|-|-
CASRLNTGELFF
TGTGCCAGCAGACTTAACACCGGGGAGCTGTTTTTT
>TRBJ2-5|14|TRBV27|-|-
CASSFSRGRETQYF
TGTGCCAGCAGTTTTTCCAGGGGCAGGGAGACCCAGTACTTC
>TRBJ2-3|11|TRBV25-1|TRBD1|once
CAVGQGVSQYF
TGTGCCGTGGGACAGGGTGTGTCGCAGTATTTT
>TRBJ1-6|14|TRBV3-1/TRBV3-2|-|-
CASRYGTPHSPLHF
TGTGCCAGCAGATACGGGACACCCCATTCACCCCTCCACTTT
>TRBJ2-5|14|TRBV5-1|-|once
CASSFDTLPETQYF
TGCGCCAGCAGCTTCGACACCCTCCCCGAGACCCAGTACTTC
>TRBJ1-1|14|TRBV4-3|-|-
CASSQVHPNTEAFF
TGCGCCAGCAGCCAAGTACATCCGAACACTGAAGCTTTCTTT
>TRBJ1-6|16|TRBV5-1|TRBD1|-
CASSLYRGEDNSPLHF
TGCGCCAGCAGCTTGTACAGGGGCGAAGATAATTCACCCCTCCACTTT
>TRBJ1-2|13|TRBV30|-|-
CAWSRGSVYGYTF
TGTGCCTGGAGTCGGGGTTCGGTCTATGGCTACACCTTC
>TRBJ1-5|13|TRBV10-1|-|-
CASSDTGSQPQHF
TGCGCCAGCAGTGATACAGGGAGTCAGCCCCAGCATTTT
>TRBJ2-3|15|TRBV19|-|-
CASLGLGGPADTQYF
TGTGCCAGTTTGGGGTTAGGAGGACCAGCAGATACGCAGTATTTT
>TRBJ2-2|15|TRBV5-1|-|-
CATNIWGHDSGELFF
TGCGCCACCAACATATGGGGACACGACTCCGGGGAGCTGTTTTTT
>TRBJ1-1|13|TRBV24-1|TRBD1|few
CATAGTGNTEAFF
TGTGCCACGGCCGGGACAGGGAACACTGAAGCTTTCTTT
>TRBJ1-5|14|TRBV19|-|-
CASMVPYSNQPQHF
TGTGCCAGTATGGTACCCTATAGCAATCAGCCCCAGCATTTT
>TRBJ2-2|14|TRBV7-3|-|once
CASSQQGNTGELFF
TGTGCCAGCAGCCAACAGGGAAACACCGGGGAGCTGTTTTTT
>TRBJ1-2|14|TRBV7-9|-|-
CASSLDLDSYGYTF
TGTGCCAGCAGCTTAGACCTGGACAGCTATGGCTACACCTTC
>TRBJ1-5|17|TRBV23-1|-|-
CASSHRGAGRASVAQHF
TGCGCCAGCAGTCACCGGGGGGCAGGGAGAGCTTCAGTAGCCCAGCATTTT
>TRBJ1-2|19|TRBV4-1|TRBD1|-
CASSFHRDRPISANYGYTF
TGCGCCAGCAGCTTTCACCGGGACAGGCCCATCTCAGCTAACTATGGCTACACCTTC
>TRBJ1-3|15|TRBV6-5|TRBD1|many
CASNIQGASGNTIYF
TGTGCCAGCAACATACAGGGGGCTTCTGGAAACACCATATATTTT
>TRBJ2-7|15|TRBV11-3|-|once
CASSLAGEGRYEQYF
TGTGCCAGCAGCTTAGCTGGGGAAGGGAGGTACGAGCAGTACTTC